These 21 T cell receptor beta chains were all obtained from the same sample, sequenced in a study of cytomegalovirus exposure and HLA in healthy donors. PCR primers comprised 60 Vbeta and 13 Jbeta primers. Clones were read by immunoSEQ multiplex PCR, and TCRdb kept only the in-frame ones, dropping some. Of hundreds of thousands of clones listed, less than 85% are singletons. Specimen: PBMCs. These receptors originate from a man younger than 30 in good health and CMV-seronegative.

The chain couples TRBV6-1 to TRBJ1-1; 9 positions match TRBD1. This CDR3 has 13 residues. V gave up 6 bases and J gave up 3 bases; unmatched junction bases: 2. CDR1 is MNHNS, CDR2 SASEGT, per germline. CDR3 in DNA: TGTGCCAGCAGCCGGGACAGGGACACTGAAGCTTTCTTT. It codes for CASSRDRDTEAFF.

The CDR3 DNA follows: TGTGCCAGCAGCTTAGGTGTTAGGACAGAGCTCTATGGCTACACCTTC. Amino acids: CASSLGVRTELYGYTF. The chain employs TRBV7-8 and TRBJ1-2; possible D gene TRBD1, 6 bases. The V end lost 1 base, the J end lost 4 bases, and 16 bases lay between the germline ends. CDR3 size: 16 residues. Germline CDR1 SGHVS, CDR2 FQNEAQ.

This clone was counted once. CDR3 DNA: TGTGCCAGCAGCCAAGACAGGGTTCATCAGCCCCAGCATTTT. The encoded protein is CASSQDRVHQPQHF. The chain employs TRBV14 and TRBJ1-5, with a tentative D call TRBD1 (5 bases). V was clipped by 0 bases and J by 5 bases, with 8 bases between them. The CDR3 has 14 residues. Germline V CDR1 and CDR2: SGHDN, FVKESK.

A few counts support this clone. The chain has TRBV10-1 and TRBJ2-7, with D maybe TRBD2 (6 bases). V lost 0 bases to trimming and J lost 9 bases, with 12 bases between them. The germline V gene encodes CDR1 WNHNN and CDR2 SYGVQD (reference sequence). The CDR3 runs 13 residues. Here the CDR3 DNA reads TGCGCCAGCAGTGAGTCGTTTCGCGGGACGCAGTACTTC. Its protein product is CASSESFRGTQYF.

The CDR3 DNA reads TGTGCCATCAGTGAGTCTGGCAGGGGGGAAAATCAGCCCCAGCATTTT. Translated, it gives CAISESGRGENQPQHF. The chain recombines TRBV10-3 with TRBJ1-5; 7 bases map to TRBD1. CDR1 and CDR2 (germline): ENHRY, SYGVKD. V lost 0 bases, J lost 4 bases, and 6 bases stayed unmatched. The CDR3 is 16 amino acids.

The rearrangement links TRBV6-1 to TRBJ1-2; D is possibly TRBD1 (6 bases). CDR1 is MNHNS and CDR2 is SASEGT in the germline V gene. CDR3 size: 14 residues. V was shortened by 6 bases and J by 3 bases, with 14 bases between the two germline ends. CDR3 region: CASRRERTDYGYTF. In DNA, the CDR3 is TGTGCCAGCAGGAGAGAAAGGACAGACTATGGCTACACCTTC.

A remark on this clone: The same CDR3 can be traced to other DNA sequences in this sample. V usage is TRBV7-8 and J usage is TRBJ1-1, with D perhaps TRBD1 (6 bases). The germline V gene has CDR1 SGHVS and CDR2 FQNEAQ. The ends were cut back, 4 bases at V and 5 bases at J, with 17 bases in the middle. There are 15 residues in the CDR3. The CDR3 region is CASSSSGGLGTEAFF. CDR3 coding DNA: TGTGCCAGCAGCTCTTCCGGGGGGCTGGGTACTGAAGCTTTCTTT.

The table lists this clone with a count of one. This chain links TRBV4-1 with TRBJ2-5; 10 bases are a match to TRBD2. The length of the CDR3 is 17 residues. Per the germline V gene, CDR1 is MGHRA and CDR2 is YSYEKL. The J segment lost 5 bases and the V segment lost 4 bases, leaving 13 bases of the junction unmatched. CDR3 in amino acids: CASSLNRAGGGQETQYF. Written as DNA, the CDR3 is TGCGCCAGCAGCCTGAACCGAGCGGGGGGGGGTCAGGAGACCCAGTACTTC.

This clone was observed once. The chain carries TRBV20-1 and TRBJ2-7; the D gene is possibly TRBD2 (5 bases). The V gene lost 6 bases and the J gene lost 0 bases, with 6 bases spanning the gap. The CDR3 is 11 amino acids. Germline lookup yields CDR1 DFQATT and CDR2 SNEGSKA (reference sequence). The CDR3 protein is CSAGDSYEQYF. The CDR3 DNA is TGCAGTGCCGGGGACTCCTACGAGCAGTACTTC.

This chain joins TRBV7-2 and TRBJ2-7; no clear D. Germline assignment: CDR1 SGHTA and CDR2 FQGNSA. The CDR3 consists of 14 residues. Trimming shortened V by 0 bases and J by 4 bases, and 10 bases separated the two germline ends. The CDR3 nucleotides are TGTGCCAGCAGCTTAGCGGTCAGTTTATACGAGCAGTACTTC. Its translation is CASSLAVSLYEQYF.

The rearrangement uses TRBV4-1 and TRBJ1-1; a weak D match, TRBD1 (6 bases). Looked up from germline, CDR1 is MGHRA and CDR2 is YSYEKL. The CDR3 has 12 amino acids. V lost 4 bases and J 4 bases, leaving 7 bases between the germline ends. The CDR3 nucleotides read TGCGCCAGCAGCCGAGGGGGCACTGAAGCTTTCTTT. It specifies CASSRGGTEAFF.

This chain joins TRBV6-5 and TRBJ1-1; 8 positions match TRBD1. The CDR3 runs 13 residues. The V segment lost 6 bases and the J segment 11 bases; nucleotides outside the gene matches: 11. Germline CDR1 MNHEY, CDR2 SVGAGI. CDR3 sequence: CASSIAQGARAFF. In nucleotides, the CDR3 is TGTGCCAGCAGCATAGCCCAGGGGGCGCGGGCTTTCTTT.

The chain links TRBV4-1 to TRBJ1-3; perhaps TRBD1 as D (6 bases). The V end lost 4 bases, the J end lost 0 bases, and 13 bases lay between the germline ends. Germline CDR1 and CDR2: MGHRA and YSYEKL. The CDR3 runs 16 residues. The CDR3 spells CASSLGQPISGNTIYF. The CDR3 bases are TGCGCCAGCAGCCTCGGACAGCCGATCTCTGGAAACACCATATATTTT.

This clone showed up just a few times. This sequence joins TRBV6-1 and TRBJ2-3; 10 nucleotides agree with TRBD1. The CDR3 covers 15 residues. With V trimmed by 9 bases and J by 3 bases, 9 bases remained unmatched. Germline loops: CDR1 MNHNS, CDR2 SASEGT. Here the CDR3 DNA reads TGTGCCAGTCGTTCTTGGGGACAGGGGACAGATACGCAGTATTTT. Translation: CASRSWGQGTDTQYF.

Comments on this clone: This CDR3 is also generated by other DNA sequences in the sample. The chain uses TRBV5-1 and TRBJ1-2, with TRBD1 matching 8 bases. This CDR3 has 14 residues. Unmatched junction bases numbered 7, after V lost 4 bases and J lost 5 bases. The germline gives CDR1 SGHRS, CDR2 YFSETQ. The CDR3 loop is CASSPGDRSYGYTF. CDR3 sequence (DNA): TGCGCCAGCAGCCCGGGGGACAGGAGTTATGGCTACACCTTC.

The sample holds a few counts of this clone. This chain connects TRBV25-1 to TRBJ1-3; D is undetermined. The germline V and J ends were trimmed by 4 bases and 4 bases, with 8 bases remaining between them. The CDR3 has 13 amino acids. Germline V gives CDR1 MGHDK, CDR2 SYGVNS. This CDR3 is CASSGAGGNTIYF. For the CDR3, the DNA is TGTGCCAGCAGTGGGGCAGGAGGAAACACCATATATTTT.

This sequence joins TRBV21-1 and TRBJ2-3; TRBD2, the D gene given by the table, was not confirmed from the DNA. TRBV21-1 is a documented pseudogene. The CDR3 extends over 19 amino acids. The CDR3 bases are TGTGCCAGCACCCCTAGCGGGAGACCTTTCTCTGGCACCACAGATACGCAGTATTTT. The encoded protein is CASTPSGRPFSGTTDTQYF.

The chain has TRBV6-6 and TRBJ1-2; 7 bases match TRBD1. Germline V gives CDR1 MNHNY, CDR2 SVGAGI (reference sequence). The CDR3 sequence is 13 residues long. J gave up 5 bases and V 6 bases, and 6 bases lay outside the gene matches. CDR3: CASSPPGQYGYTF. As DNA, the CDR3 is TGTGCCAGCAGCCCTCCGGGACAGTATGGCTACACCTTC.

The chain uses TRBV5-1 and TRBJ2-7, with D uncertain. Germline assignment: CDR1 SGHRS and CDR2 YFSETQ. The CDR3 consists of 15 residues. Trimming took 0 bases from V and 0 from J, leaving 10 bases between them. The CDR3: CASSLGGFSSYEQYF. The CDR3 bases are TGCGCCAGCAGCTTGGGAGGTTTTAGCTCCTACGAGCAGTACTTC.

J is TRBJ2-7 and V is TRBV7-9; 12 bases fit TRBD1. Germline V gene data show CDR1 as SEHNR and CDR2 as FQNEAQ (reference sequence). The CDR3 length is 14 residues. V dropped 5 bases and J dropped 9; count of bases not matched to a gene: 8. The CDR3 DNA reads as TGTGCCAGCAGCACCCCCGGGACAGGGGGCGTGCAGTACTTC. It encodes CASSTPGTGGVQYF.

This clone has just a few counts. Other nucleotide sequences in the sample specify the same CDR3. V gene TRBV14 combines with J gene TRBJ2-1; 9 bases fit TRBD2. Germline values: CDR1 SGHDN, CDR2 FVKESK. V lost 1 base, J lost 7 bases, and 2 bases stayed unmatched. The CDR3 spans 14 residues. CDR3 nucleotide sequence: TGTGCCAGCAGCCAAGTTCTAGCGGGGAATGAGCAGTTCTTC. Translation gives CASSQVLAGNEQFF.